The next 16 T cell receptor beta chains were all read from a single sample in a study of cytomegalovirus exposure and HLA in healthy donors (dated by TCRdb to 2016 to 2017). To prepare the library, the immunoSEQ multiplex PCR assay was applied. For the multiplex PCR, a mixture combining 60 forward primers for TCR Vbeta segments and 13 reverse primers for TCR Jbeta segments was used. Entries here come from immuneACCESS through TCRdb and include only in-frame sequences with V and J called. Some clones fail to appear in such tables; in the studies checked, an unresolved V gene covers under half of the shortfall, and the cause of the remainder is unknown. In this sample the table shows approximately 91,000 clones, 60% to 65% of which occur a single time. Clones ranked in the top ten supply roughly 2.5% of the sample. The sequencing input was PBMCs. Receptors originate from a human donor in good health.

The chain carries TRBV18 and TRBJ2-1; 7 bases are shared with TRBD1. This CDR3 comprises 16 residues. Germline V gives CDR1 KGHSH, CDR2 LQKENI. V gave up 5 bases and J gave up 4 bases; unmatched junction bases: 11. The CDR3 spells CASSAASGTVYNEQFF. The CDR3, as DNA: TGTGCCAGCTCAGCTGCCTCCGGGACAGTATACAATGAGCAGTTCTTC.

The rearrangement joins TRBV20-1 to TRBJ1-6; D remains unclear. Germline CDR1 and CDR2: DFQATT and SNEGSKA (reference sequence). V was cut by 3 bases and J by 7 bases, with 4 bases left in between. The CDR3 covers 11 residues. CDR3 residues: CSASQNSPLHF. The CDR3 DNA reads as TGCAGTGCTAGTCAGAATTCACCCCTCCACTTT.

This chain connects TRBV9 to TRBJ1-5, with D perhaps matching TRBD1 (5 bases). Trimming took off 0 bases at V and 5 bases at J, with 12 bases between the two ends. Germline-derived CDR1 and CDR2 are SGDLS and YYNGEE. The CDR3 loop spans 15 amino acids. CDR3 nucleotides: TGTGCCAGCAGCGTAGGGGGGGGAAGAGATCAGCCCCAGCATTTT. Protein product: CASSVGGGRDQPQHF.

The chain couples TRBV5-6 to TRBJ1-5, with D perhaps TRBD1 (6 bases). The CDR3 contains 14 residues. V shed 3 bases and J shed 6 bases, with 13 bases lying between them. Germline-derived CDR1 and CDR2 are SGHDT and YYEEEE. CDR3 amino acids: CASSYWQGSQPQHF. CDR3 coding DNA: TGTGCCAGCAGCTATTGGCAGGGGAGTCAGCCCCAGCATTTT. The whole variable domain, remainder taken from reference TRBV5-6 and TRBJ1-5, is DAGVTQSPTHLIKTRGQQVTLRCSPKSGHDTVSWYQQALGQGPQFIFQYYEEEERQRGNFPDRFSGHQFPNYSSELNVNALLLGDSALYLCASSYWQGSQPQHFGDGTRLSIL.

The chain is built from TRBV2 and TRBJ2-5, with 11 nucleotides matching TRBD2. V lost 4 bases and J lost 0; bases outside the gene matches: 4. Per germline, CDR1 SNHLY and CDR2 FYNNEI. The CDR3 is 16 residues long. The CDR3 loop reads CASSAVAGGYQETQYF. The CDR3 DNA reads as TGTGCCAGCAGTGCCGTAGCGGGGGGGTACCAAGAGACCCAGTACTTC. The full variable domain, in which reference TRBV2 and TRBJ2-5 provide the parts outside the CDR3, is EPEVTQTPSHQVTQMGQEVILRCVPISNHLYFYWYRQILGQKVEFLVSFYNNEISEKSEIFDDQFSVERPDGSNFTLKIRSTKLEDSAMYFCASSAVAGGYQETQYFGPGTRLLVL.

This clone was recorded only once. The rearrangement links TRBV19 to TRBJ1-6; D might be TRBD1 (5 bases). Trimming cost V 2 bases and J 13 bases, with 15 bases left between them. CDR1 and CDR2 from the germline V gene are LNHDA and SQIVND (reference sequence). The CDR3 has 14 amino acids. The CDR3 nucleotides read TGTGCCAGTAGTATAACCCAGGGCGGATTTCCCCTCCACTTT. This encodes CASSITQGGFPLHF.

V usage is TRBV6-5 and J usage is TRBJ2-7; a weak D match, TRBD1 (6 bases). Germline V gene sequence: CDR1 MNHEY, CDR2 SVGAGI. V was cut by 5 bases and J by 6 bases, with 14 bases left in between. CDR3 length: 13 residues. Written as DNA, the CDR3 is TGTGCCAGCAGTCTACCTGGACAGAGCGAGCAGTACTTC. This codes for CASSLPGQSEQYF.

This clone was recorded only once. V and J are TRBV20-1 and TRBJ2-7; D not resolved. CDR1 DFQATT and CDR2 SNEGSKA come from the germline V gene (reference sequence). The CDR3 extends over 11 amino acids. The ends were cut back, 2 bases at V and 5 bases at J, with 7 bases in the middle. This CDR3 reads CSARMAHEQYF. Written as DNA, the CDR3 is TGCAGTGCTAGAATGGCTCACGAGCAGTACTTC.

This chain connects TRBV19 to TRBJ2-1, with 14 bases fitting TRBD2. The CDR3 extends over 18 amino acids. The germline V gene has CDR1 LNHDA and CDR2 SQIVND (reference sequence). Losses at the gene ends were 7 bases for V and 0 bases for J; bases not matched to a gene: 8. In DNA form, the CDR3 reads TGTGCCAGTAATAAAGGGACTAGCGGGGGAGTCTCCTACAATGAGCAGTTCTTC. It yields the protein CASNKGTSGGVSYNEQFF.

V gene TRBV27 combines with J gene TRBJ2-3; no clear D gene. CDR3 length: 14 amino acids. Between the trimmed V and J ends, which lost 2 bases and 0 bases, there was a span of 6 bases. The V gene's germline CDR1 is MNHEY and CDR2 SMNVEV (reference sequence). This CDR3 reads CASSLGASTDTQYF. CDR3 coding DNA: TGTGCCAGCAGTTTAGGAGCCAGCACAGATACGCAGTATTTT.

The gene calls are TRBV19 and TRBJ1-5; D perhaps matches TRBD1 (5 bases). CDR1 and CDR2 (germline): LNHDA, SQIVND (reference sequence). The germline V and J ends were trimmed by 5 bases and 7 bases, with 15 bases remaining between them. This CDR3 comprises 14 residues. CDR3 sequence (DNA): TGTGCCAGTAGTGCTCGGGCAGGGATCCAGCCCCAGCATTTT. Translating gives CASSARAGIQPQHF.

CDR3 sequence: CASSGGTEPGNTIYF. The CDR3 DNA reads as TGTGCCAGCAGTGGGGGGACAGAACCAGGAAACACCATATATTTT. V is TRBV6-1 and J is TRBJ1-3, with TRBD1 identical over 7 bases. From germline, CDR1 is MNHNS and CDR2 SASEGT. V shed 4 bases and J 4 bases; nucleotides not matched to a gene: 7. The CDR3 has 15 amino acids.

Written as DNA, the CDR3 is TGTGCCAGCAGCTTAATGGGGACTAGCGGGGGCGGAAGCTCCTACAATGAGCAGTTCTTC. Protein: CASSLMGTSGGGSSYNEQFF. The V call is TRBV7-3, the J call TRBJ2-1; TRBD2 aligns across 14 bases. Trimming removed 1 base from V and 0 bases from J; junction bases left unmatched: 8. This CDR3 has 20 residues. Germline-derived CDR1 and CDR2 are SGHTA and FQGTGA.

The chain uses TRBV5-8 and TRBJ1-2; 9 bases agree with TRBD1. CDR3 length: 15 residues. The J segment lost 8 bases and the V segment lost 3 bases, leaving 11 bases of the junction unmatched. Per germline, CDR1 SGHTS and CDR2 YDEGEE. CDR3 sequence: CASSYNRGQVVGYTF. CDR3 nucleotides: TGTGCCAGCAGCTATAACAGGGGGCAGGTGGTAGGCTACACCTTC.

This chain joins TRBV25-1 and TRBJ2-5; D ambiguous. The ends were cut back, 6 bases at V and 0 bases at J, with 2 bases in the middle. The germline CDR1 and CDR2 sequences are MGHDK and SYGVNS. The length of the CDR3 is 11 residues. In DNA form, the CDR3 reads TGTGCCAGCAGCAACCAAGAGACCCAGTACTTC. Protein sequence: CASSNQETQYF.

The chain has TRBV19 and TRBJ2-2; TRBD2 might be the D (5 bases). CDR1 LNHDA and CDR2 SQIVND come from the germline V gene (reference sequence). Trimming removed 4 bases from V and 5 bases from J, with 11 bases in between. This CDR3 has 14 amino acids. The CDR3 loop reads CASSTRTGTGELFF. As DNA, the CDR3 is TGTGCCAGTAGTACCCGGACTGGGACCGGGGAGCTGTTTTTT.